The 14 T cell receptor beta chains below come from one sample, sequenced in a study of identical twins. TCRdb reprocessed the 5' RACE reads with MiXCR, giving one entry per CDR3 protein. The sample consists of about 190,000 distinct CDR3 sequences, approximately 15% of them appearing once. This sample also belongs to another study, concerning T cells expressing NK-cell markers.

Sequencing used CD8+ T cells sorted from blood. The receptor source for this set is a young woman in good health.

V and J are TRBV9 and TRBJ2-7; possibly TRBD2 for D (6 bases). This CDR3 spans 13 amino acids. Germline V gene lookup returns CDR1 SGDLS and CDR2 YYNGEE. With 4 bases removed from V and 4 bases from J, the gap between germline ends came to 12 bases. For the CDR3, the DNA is TGTGCCAGCAGCCTCGGGGCGGGGTACGAGCAGTACTTC. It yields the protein CASSLGAGYEQYF.

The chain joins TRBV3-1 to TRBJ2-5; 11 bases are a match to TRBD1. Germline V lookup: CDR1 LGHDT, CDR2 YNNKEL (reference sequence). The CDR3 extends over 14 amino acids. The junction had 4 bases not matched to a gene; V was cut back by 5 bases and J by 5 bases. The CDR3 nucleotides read TGTGCCAGCAGCTGGGACAGGGGGATGGAGACCCAGTACTTC. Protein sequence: CASSWDRGMETQYF.

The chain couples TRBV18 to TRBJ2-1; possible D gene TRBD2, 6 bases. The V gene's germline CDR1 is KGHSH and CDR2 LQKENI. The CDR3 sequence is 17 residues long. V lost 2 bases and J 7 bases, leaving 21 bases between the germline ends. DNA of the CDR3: TGTGCCAGCTCACCAAAATACCCGGGGGTCCCAGGAAATGAGCAGTTCTTC. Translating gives CASSPKYPGVPGNEQFF.

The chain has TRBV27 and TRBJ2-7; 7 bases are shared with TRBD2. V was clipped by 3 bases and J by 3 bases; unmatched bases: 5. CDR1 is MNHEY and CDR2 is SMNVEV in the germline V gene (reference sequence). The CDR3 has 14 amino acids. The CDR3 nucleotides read TGTGCCAGCAGTTTTCGGGGGGAGCTCTACGAGCAGTACTTC. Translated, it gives CASSFRGELYEQYF.

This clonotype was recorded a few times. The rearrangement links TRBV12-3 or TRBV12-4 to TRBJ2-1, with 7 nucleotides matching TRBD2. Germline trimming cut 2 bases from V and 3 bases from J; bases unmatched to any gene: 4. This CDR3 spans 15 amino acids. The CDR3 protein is CASSLNQRGYNEQFF. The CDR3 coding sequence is TGTGCCAGCAGTTTAAATCAGCGGGGCTACAATGAGCAGTTCTTC.

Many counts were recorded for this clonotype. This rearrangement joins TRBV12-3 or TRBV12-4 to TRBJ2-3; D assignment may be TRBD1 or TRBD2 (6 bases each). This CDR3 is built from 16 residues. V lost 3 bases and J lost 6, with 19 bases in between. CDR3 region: CASSLRGDPKGDTQYF. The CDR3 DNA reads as TGTGCCAGCAGTTTGAGGGGGGACCCTAAGGGGGATACGCAGTATTTT.

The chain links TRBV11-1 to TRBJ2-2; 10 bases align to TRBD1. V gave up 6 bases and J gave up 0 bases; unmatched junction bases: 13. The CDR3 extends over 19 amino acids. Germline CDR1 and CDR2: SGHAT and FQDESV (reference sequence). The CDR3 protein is CASRPPGQGPPSNTGELFF. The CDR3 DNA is TGTGCCAGCAGACCACCGGGACAGGGGCCCCCCTCGAACACCGGGGAGCTGTTTTTT.

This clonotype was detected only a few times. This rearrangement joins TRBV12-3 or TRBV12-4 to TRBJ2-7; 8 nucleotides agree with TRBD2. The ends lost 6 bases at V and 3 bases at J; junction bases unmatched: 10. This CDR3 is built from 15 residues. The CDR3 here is CASSRGGFPHYEQYF. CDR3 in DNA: TGTGCCAGCAGCCGGGGGGGGTTCCCCCACTACGAGCAGTACTTC.

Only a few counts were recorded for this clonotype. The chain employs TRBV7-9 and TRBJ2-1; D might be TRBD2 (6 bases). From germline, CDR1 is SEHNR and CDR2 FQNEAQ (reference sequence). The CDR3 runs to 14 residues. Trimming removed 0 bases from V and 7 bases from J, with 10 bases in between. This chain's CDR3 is CASSLAGGWNEQFF. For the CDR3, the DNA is TGTGCCAGCAGCTTAGCGGGGGGATGGAATGAGCAGTTCTTC.

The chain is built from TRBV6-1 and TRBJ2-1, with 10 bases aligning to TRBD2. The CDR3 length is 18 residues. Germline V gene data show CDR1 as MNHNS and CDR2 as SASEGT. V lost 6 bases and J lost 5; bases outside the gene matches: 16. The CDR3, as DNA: TGTGCCAGCAGCCCCCATCCAGTACTAGCGGGAAACCACAATGAGCAGTTCTTC. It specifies CASSPHPVLAGNHNEQFF.

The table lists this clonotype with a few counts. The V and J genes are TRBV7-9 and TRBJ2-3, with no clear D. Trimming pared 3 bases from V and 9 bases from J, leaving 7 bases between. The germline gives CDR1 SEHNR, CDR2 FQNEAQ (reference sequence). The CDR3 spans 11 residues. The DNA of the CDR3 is TGTGCCAGCAGCTTGTCGGCAACGCAGTATTTT. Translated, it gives CASSLSATQYF.

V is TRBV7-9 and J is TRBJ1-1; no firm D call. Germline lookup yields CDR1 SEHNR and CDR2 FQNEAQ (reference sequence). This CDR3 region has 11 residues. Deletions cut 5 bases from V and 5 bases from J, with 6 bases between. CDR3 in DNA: TGTGCCAGCAGCGACCTTACTGAAGCTTTCTTT. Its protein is CASSDLTEAFF.

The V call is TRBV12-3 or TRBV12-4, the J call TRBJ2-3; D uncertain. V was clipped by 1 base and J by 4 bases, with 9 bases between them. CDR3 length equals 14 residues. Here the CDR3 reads CASSLGGSPDTQYF. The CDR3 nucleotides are TGTGCCAGCAGTTTAGGGGGTAGCCCAGATACGCAGTATTTT.

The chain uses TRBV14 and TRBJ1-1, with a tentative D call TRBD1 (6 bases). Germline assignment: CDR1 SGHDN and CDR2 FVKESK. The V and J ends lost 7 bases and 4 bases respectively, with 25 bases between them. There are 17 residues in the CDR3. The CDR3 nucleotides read TGTGCCAGCAACGCCAGGGTGAATAATGAACAGGGCACTGAAGCTTTCTTT. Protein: CASNARVNNEQGTEAFF. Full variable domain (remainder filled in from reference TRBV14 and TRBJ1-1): EAGVTQFPSHSVIEKGQTVTLRCDPISGHDNLYWYRRVMGKEIKFLLHFVKESKQDESGMPNNRFLAERTGGTYSTLKVQPAELEDSGVYFCASNARVNNEQGTEAFFGQGTRLTVV.